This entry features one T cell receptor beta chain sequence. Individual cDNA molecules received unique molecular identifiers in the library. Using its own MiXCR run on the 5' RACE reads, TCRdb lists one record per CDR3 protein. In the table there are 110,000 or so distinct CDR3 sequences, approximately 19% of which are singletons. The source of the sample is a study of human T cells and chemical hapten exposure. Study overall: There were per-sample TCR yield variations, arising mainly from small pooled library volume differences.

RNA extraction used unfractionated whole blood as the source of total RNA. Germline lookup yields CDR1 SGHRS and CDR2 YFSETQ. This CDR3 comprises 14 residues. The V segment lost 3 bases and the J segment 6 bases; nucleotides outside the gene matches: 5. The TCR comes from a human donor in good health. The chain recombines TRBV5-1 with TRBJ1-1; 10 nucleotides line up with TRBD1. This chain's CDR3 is CASSSRTGGAEAFF. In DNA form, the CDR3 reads TGCGCCAGCAGCTCGAGGACAGGGGGGGCTGAAGCTTTCTTT.